The 32 T cell receptor beta chains below all came from one sample that was sequenced in a study of blood T cell repertoires in COVID-19. TCRdb's table, derived via immunoSEQ multiplex PCR, lists solely in-frame clones and lacks some. The sample has hundreds of thousands of clones, roughly 81% seen once; the top ten hold 7.5%. What was sequenced was peripheral blood. These receptors all come from a woman of 80 years or more with COVID-19, enrolled during active disease.

J is TRBJ2-3 and V is TRBV6-5; TRBD1 matches 7 bases. The CDR3 loop spans 13 amino acids. With V trimmed by 6 bases and J by 4 bases, 4 bases remained unmatched. Germline V gene lookup returns CDR1 MNHEY and CDR2 SVGAGI. The DNA of the CDR3 is TGTGCCAGCAGGACAGGGTTTCCAGATACGCAGTATTTT. Encoded protein: CASRTGFPDTQYF.

V gene TRBV29-1 combines with J gene TRBJ2-4, with D tentatively TRBD1 (6 bases). Germline CDR1 is SQVTM and CDR2 is ANQGSEA. Trimming removed 5 bases from V and 4 bases from J, with 12 bases in between. This CDR3 comprises 13 residues. Here the CDR3 reads CSVHLRGKNIQYF. For the CDR3, the DNA is TGCAGCGTTCATCTTAGGGGGAAAAACATTCAGTACTTC.

The V and J genes are TRBV5-1 and TRBJ2-1, with 9 bases identical to TRBD2. Looked up from germline, CDR1 is SGHRS and CDR2 is YFSETQ. Germline trimming cut 3 bases from V and 5 bases from J; bases unmatched to any gene: 6. The CDR3 is made up of 15 amino acids. The CDR3 DNA is TGCGCCAGCAGCTCGAGGACTAGCGCAGACAATGAGCAGTTCTTC. Translated, it gives CASSSRTSADNEQFF. Together with reference TRBV5-1 and TRBJ2-1, the CDR3 gives the full variable domain: KAGVTQTPRYLIKTRGQQVTLSCSPISGHRSVSWYQQTPGQGLQFLFEYFSETQRNKGNFPGRFSGRQFSNSRSEMNVSTLELGDSALYLCASSSRTSADNEQFFGPGTRLTVL.

The chain combines TRBV16 with TRBJ1-2; 7 bases line up with TRBD1. This CDR3 is 15 amino acids long. Trimming removed 0 bases from V and 8 bases from J; junction bases left unmatched: 9. Germline CDR1 is KGHSY and CDR2 is FQNENV. The CDR3 loop is CASSQSSEGARGYTF. The CDR3 DNA reads TGTGCCAGCAGCCAATCGTCTGAGGGGGCAAGGGGCTACACCTTC.

The V gene is TRBV19, the J gene TRBJ1-4, with 7 bases aligning to TRBD1. Germline assignment: CDR1 LNHDA and CDR2 SQIVND (reference sequence). Trimming took 8 bases from V and 5 from J; bases not matched to a gene: 14. The CDR3 spans 16 residues. The CDR3 DNA reads TGTGCCAGTGGAAACGGCCTGGGACAGAGGAATGAAAAACTGTTTTTT. Amino acids: CASGNGLGQRNEKLFF.

V and J are TRBV28 and TRBJ2-2; 9 bases agree with TRBD2. Trimming cost V 3 bases and J 4 bases; bases outside gene matches: 6. The CDR3 extends over 16 amino acids. CDR1 and CDR2 (germline): MDHEN, SYDVKM. This CDR3 reads CASSLVAGVGTGELFF. The DNA of the CDR3 is TGTGCCAGCAGTTTGGTAGCGGGAGTTGGCACCGGGGAGCTGTTTTTT.

The chain combines TRBV5-6 with TRBJ2-3; D remains ambiguous. This CDR3 has 14 residues. Trimming took 0 bases from V and 1 from J, leaving 6 bases between them. CDR1 and CDR2 (germline): SGHDT, YYEEEE. The CDR3 region has the DNA TGTGCCAGCAGCTTGGGGCTTCGCACAGATACGCAGTATTTT. This encodes CASSLGLRTDTQYF.

This clone has at least ten counts. V usage is TRBV5-4 and J usage is TRBJ2-7; 9 bases match TRBD1. The germline CDR1 and CDR2 sequences are SGHNT and YYREEE (reference sequence). The CDR3 is 15 residues long. The trim removed 4 bases at V and 6 bases at J, leaving 11 bases unmatched. The CDR3 DNA follows: TGTGCCAGCAGCCCACTTGGGACAGGGCCAATCGAGCAGTACTTC. Encoded protein: CASSPLGTGPIEQYF.

Note on this clone: Additional DNA sequences in this sample encode the identical CDR3. The J gene is TRBJ1-1, the V gene TRBV18; TRBD1 is a possible D gene (5 bases). V was shortened by 4 bases and J by 5 bases, with 11 bases between the two germline ends. The CDR3 loop spans 13 amino acids. The germline V gene has CDR1 KGHSH and CDR2 LQKENI. The CDR3, as DNA: TGTGCCAGCTCACAGGGGCTTGGGACTGAAGCTTTCTTT. Amino acid sequence: CASSQGLGTEAFF.

In this sample, this clone turned up once. This chain joins TRBV18 and TRBJ1-5, with 7 bases lining up with TRBD1. The CDR3 has 16 amino acids. The germline gives CDR1 KGHSH, CDR2 LQKENI. V gave up 6 bases and J gave up 0 bases; unmatched junction bases: 8. As DNA, the CDR3 is TGTGCCAGCTCTCTTACAGGGGACCCTAGCAATCAGCCCCAGCATTTT. This encodes CASSLTGDPSNQPQHF.

This rearrangement joins TRBV19 to TRBJ1-4; 7 bases are a match to TRBD1. The CDR3 spans 15 residues. After removal of 5 bases from V and 8 bases from J, the junction contained 11 bases not matched to a gene. Germline V CDR1 and CDR2: LNHDA, SQIVND (reference sequence). CDR3 DNA: TGTGCCAGTAGTCCTGCGACAGGGACACTGGAAAAACTGTTTTTT. Translated: CASSPATGTLEKLFF.

The chain couples TRBV7-3 to TRBJ2-7; 10 nucleotides match TRBD2. J gave up 5 bases and V 5 bases, and 9 bases lay outside the gene matches. This CDR3 has 15 residues. CDR1 is SGHTA and CDR2 is FQGTGA in the germline V gene. CDR3 DNA: TGTGCCAGCAGCCCCACACTAGCGGGGCGCCACGAGCAGTACTTC. The encoded protein is CASSPTLAGRHEQYF.

As regards this clone: This CDR3 is also generated by other DNA sequences in the sample. The CDR3 reads CASSFGTANTEAFF. The CDR3 DNA follows: TGTGCCAGCAGTTTCGGGACAGCGAACACTGAAGCTTTCTTT. The chain uses TRBV28 and TRBJ1-1; TRBD1 matches at 7 bases. V lost 3 bases, J lost 1 base, and 2 bases stayed unmatched. The CDR3 contains 14 residues. CDR1 and CDR2 from the germline V gene are MDHEN and SYDVKM.

V gene TRBV10-3 combines with J gene TRBJ2-3, with 8 bases matching TRBD1. V dropped 2 bases and J dropped 4; count of bases not matched to a gene: 5. CDR1 and CDR2 (germline): ENHRY, SYGVKD. CDR3 length equals 15 residues. This CDR3 reads CAISETGGEADTQYF. CDR3 bases: TGTGCCATCAGTGAGACAGGGGGTGAGGCAGATACGCAGTATTTT.

The chain carries TRBV6-5 and TRBJ1-1, with no clear D. This CDR3 has 13 amino acids. Trimming removed 2 bases at V and 10 bases at J, with 14 bases between. CDR1 MNHEY and CDR2 SVGAGI come from the germline V gene. Here the CDR3 DNA reads TGTGCCAGCAGTTACACCGGACGGGAGGGAGCTTTCTTT. It encodes CASSYTGREGAFF.

The gene calls are TRBV3-1 (or the pseudogene TRBV3-2) and TRBJ2-5; 8 bases agree with TRBD2. CDR1 and CDR2 from the germline V gene are LGHDT and YNNKEL (reference sequence). The J segment lost 6 bases and the V segment lost 4 bases, leaving 10 bases of the junction unmatched. This CDR3 has 15 residues. The CDR3 spells CASSPPGLDRKTQYF. The CDR3 DNA follows: TGTGCCAGCAGCCCTCCGGGACTAGATAGAAAGACCCAGTACTTC.

CDR3 amino acids: CASSSRDRGQWGYTF. The DNA for the CDR3 is TGTGCCAGCAGCTCTCGGGACAGGGGGCAGTGGGGCTACACCTTC. This chain uses TRBV7-2 with TRBJ1-2; 12 nucleotides match TRBD1. The V and J ends lost 4 bases and 8 bases, in that order; junction bases with no gene match: 8. Germline values: CDR1 SGHTA, CDR2 FQGNSA. CDR3 length: 15 residues.

The chain couples TRBV7-9 to TRBJ2-7; D may be TRBD2 (5 bases). The germline V gene has CDR1 SEHNR and CDR2 FQNEAQ (reference sequence). Trimming removed 5 bases at V and 4 bases at J, with 18 bases between. The CDR3 is made up of 15 amino acids. The CDR3 reads CASSPSWGSGYEQYF. The CDR3 DNA follows: TGTGCCAGCAGCCCTAGCTGGGGTTCGGGATACGAGCAGTACTTC.

The chain employs TRBV2 and TRBJ1-3, with TRBD1 as a possible D gene (6 bases). Trimming took off 4 bases at V and 2 bases at J, with 18 bases between the two ends. The CDR3 totals 17 residues. Germline lookup yields CDR1 SNHLY and CDR2 FYNNEI. The CDR3: CASSGGQLMHPGNTIYF. Written as DNA, the CDR3 is TGTGCCAGCAGTGGGGGGCAGCTGATGCACCCTGGAAACACCATATATTTT.

The chain carries TRBV5-4 and TRBJ2-3; TRBD2 might be the D (6 bases). Deletions cut 0 bases from V and 3 bases from J, with 14 bases between. This CDR3 region has 16 residues. CDR1 is SGHNT, CDR2 YYREEE, per germline (reference sequence). CDR3 in DNA: TGTGCCAGCAGCTTGGCCGTATCGCGGGGTACAGATACGCAGTATTTT. This translates into CASSLAVSRGTDTQYF.

The rearrangement links TRBV7-2 to TRBJ2-1; 7 nucleotides line up with TRBD2. The CDR3 sequence is 15 residues long. In germline, CDR1 is SGHTA, CDR2 FQGNSA. V was clipped by 6 bases and J by 2 bases; unmatched bases: 7. DNA of the CDR3: TGTGCCAGCAGACCATTCGGGACTACCTACAATGAGCAGTTCTTC. This translates into CASRPFGTTYNEQFF.

This clone was recorded once. The V gene is TRBV5-6, the J gene TRBJ1-2; no clear D. Germline V gene sequence: CDR1 SGHDT, CDR2 YYEEEE. This CDR3 region has 14 residues. Deletions cut 1 base from V and 2 bases from J, with 9 bases between. The CDR3 loop is CASSLPPENYGYTF. DNA for the CDR3: TGTGCCAGCAGCTTGCCTCCAGAAAACTATGGCTACACCTTC.

The chain has TRBV7-2 and TRBJ2-2; perhaps TRBD2 as D (6 bases). Germline V gene lookup returns CDR1 SGHTA and CDR2 FQGNSA. This CDR3 region has 16 residues. Trimming took 5 bases from V and 7 from J, leaving 20 bases between them. The CDR3 sequence: CASSLGGYSTSGELFF. Here the CDR3 DNA reads TGTGCCAGCAGCCTTGGAGGGTACTCCACGAGCGGGGAGCTGTTTTTT.

To note about this clone: An end of the junction differs from the germline gene, which may be a read error. The J gene is TRBJ2-1, the V gene TRBV5-8, with 11 positions matching TRBD2. Germline lookup yields CDR1 SGHTS and CDR2 YDEGEE. This CDR3 region has 17 residues. CDR3 protein: CASRKGLAASSYSEQFF. CDR3 DNA: TGTGCCAGCAGGAAGGGACTAGCGGCCAGCTCCTACAGTGAGCAGTTCTTC.

The chain couples TRBV12-3 or TRBV12-4 to TRBJ1-1, with D perhaps TRBD1 (5 bases). The V end was cut by 1 base, the J end by 7 bases, with 10 bases between. This CDR3 has 13 residues. The CDR3 region is CASSLDGAGEAFF. For the CDR3, the DNA is TGTGCCAGCAGTTTAGATGGGGCTGGTGAAGCTTTCTTT.

CDR3 DNA: TGTGCCAGTAGTATGAGGGACAGAAGTCTTATGATTGGCTACACCTTC. Its protein product is CASSMRDRSLMIGYTF. The chain is built from TRBV19 and TRBJ1-2; 7 bases agree with TRBD1. There are 16 residues in the CDR3. V lost 3 bases, J lost 7 bases, and 14 bases stayed unmatched. Germline lookup yields CDR1 LNHDA and CDR2 SQIVND (reference sequence).

The V call is TRBV21-1, the J call TRBJ1-2. TRBV21-1 is noted as a pseudogene. This CDR3 has 13 amino acids. The CDR3 DNA follows: TGTGCCAGCAGCGCTGGGACTTACTATGGCTACACCTTC. Protein sequence: CASSAGTYYGYTF.

A word on this clone: Other DNA sequences in the same sample also yield this CDR3. The chain recombines TRBV18 with TRBJ2-5; D possibly corresponds to TRBD2 (6 bases). Germline values: CDR1 KGHSH, CDR2 LQKENI. V was cut by 6 bases and J by 4 bases, with 9 bases left in between. This CDR3 comprises 12 residues. The CDR3 DNA sequence: TGTGCCAGCTCTCCCGGGGGAGAGACCCAGTACTTC. Its translation is CASSPGGETQYF.

This clone was observed a single time. The V call is TRBV3-1 (or the pseudogene TRBV3-2), the J call TRBJ1-1; the match to TRBD1 covers 11 bases. From germline, CDR1 is LGHDT and CDR2 YNNKEL (reference sequence). Trimming at V came to 4 bases and at J to 5 bases, leaving 12 bases not matched to a gene. CDR3 size: 17 residues. Here the CDR3 reads CASSPSGTGGTETEAFF. CDR3 bases: TGTGCCAGCAGCCCATCCGGGACAGGGGGAACGGAGACTGAAGCTTTCTTT.

The genes are TRBV5-6 and TRBJ1-1; 7 nucleotides align to TRBD1. Germline trimming cut 2 bases from V and 0 bases from J; bases unmatched to any gene: 4. Germline loops: CDR1 SGHDT, CDR2 YYEEEE. The CDR3 consists of 15 residues. The CDR3 bases are TGTGCCAGCAGCTTCTTCGACAGGGTGAACACTGAAGCTTTCTTT. Encoded protein: CASSFFDRVNTEAFF.

The chain joins TRBV18 to TRBJ1-4; the D is unclear. The CDR3 length is 13 residues. CDR1 is KGHSH, CDR2 LQKENI, per germline. The ends were cut back, 5 bases at V and 8 bases at J, with 12 bases in the middle. The CDR3 DNA reads as TGTGCCAGCTCATCCGACATGAACGAAAAACTGTTTTTT. The encoded protein is CASSSDMNEKLFF.

The chain links TRBV7-9 to TRBJ2-3; D gene ambiguous. V was trimmed by 3 bases and J by 0 bases, leaving 4 bases between them. This CDR3 has 13 amino acids. CDR1 and CDR2 from the germline V gene are SEHNR and FQNEAQ (reference sequence). The CDR3 DNA sequence: TGTGCCAGCAGCTTGGGCAGCACAGATACGCAGTATTTT. This codes for CASSLGSTDTQYF.